A single TCR beta chain is shown here with its context. Germline V lookup: CDR1 MDHEN, CDR2 SYDVKM. This CDR3 has 15 amino acids. V was clipped by 4 bases and J by 4 bases; unmatched bases: 9. Sequencing was performed with immunoSEQ multiplex PCR; in TCRdb, only in-frame clones are kept and a portion is missing. The sample records about 120,000 clones, approximately 87% being singletons. This specimen belongs to a study of control samples from healthy donors and cancer patients. The V call is TRBV28, the J call TRBJ1-1; 7 bases are a match to TRBD1. Sequenced material: blood. This TCR came from a man aged 30 to 39 in good health. CDR3 nucleotide sequence: TGTGCCAGCAGTTCTGGGACAGCAGGGGTCACTGAAGCTTTCTTT. This encodes CASSSGTAGVTEAFF.